This is a list of T cell receptor beta chains from one sample in a study of beta chain features in type 1 diabetes. Using immunoSEQ multiplex PCR, the repertoire was profiled, and TCRdb retains in-frame clones only, with some absent. The table shows about 45,000 clones, with roughly 68% occurring only once. The sequencing input was Tregs from blood. These TCRs come from a woman aged 18-30 years with type 1 diabetes. Each CDR3 is given with its conserved first and last residue. The D gene is left open where the match is weak. Rows give clone size only sometimes, using once, few, many, or a class for an expanded clone.

j_gene: TRBJ2-7
v_gene: TRBV29-1
abundance: once
d_gene: NA
CDR3nt: TGCAGCGTTGACGGGGGAGGCTACGAGCAGTACTTC
CDR3aa: CSVDGGGYEQYF

j_gene: TRBJ2-7
v_gene: TRBV9
abundance: NA
d_gene: NA
CDR3nt: TGTGCCAGCAGCGTAGGGAGGGACTCTTCCTACGAGCAGTACTTC
CDR3aa: CASSVGRDSSYEQYF

j_gene: TRBJ1-6
v_gene: TRBV10-3
abundance: NA
d_gene: NA
CDR3nt: TGTGCCATCAGTGAGTCGCAGAGAGGGAATTCACCCCTCCACTTT
CDR3aa: CAISESQRGNSPLHF

j_gene: TRBJ2-2
v_gene: TRBV5-1
abundance: NA
d_gene: NA
CDR3nt: TGCGCCAGCAGCTCGACAGCGAACACCGGGGAGCTGTTTTTT
CDR3aa: CASSSTANTGELFF

j_gene: TRBJ2-5
v_gene: TRBV7-2
abundance: NA
d_gene: TRBD2
CDR3nt: TGTGCCAGCAGCTTCGGGGGGGTCCAAGAGACCCAGTACTTC
CDR3aa: CASSFGGVQETQYF

j_gene: TRBJ2-7
v_gene: TRBV7-2
abundance: NA
d_gene: NA
CDR3nt: TGTGCCAGCAGCTTATTCGGGACAACCCTGGGAGAGCAGTACTTC
CDR3aa: CASSLFGTTLGEQYF

j_gene: TRBJ2-7
v_gene: TRBV19
abundance: NA
d_gene: NA
CDR3nt: TGTGCCAGTAGTACCTCAGGGTACGAGCAGTACTTC
CDR3aa: CASSTSGYEQYF

j_gene: TRBJ1-4
v_gene: TRBV29-1
abundance: NA
d_gene: NA
CDR3nt: TGCAGCGGGGGCAGGGAGGATGAAAAACTGTTTTTT
CDR3aa: CSGGREDEKLFF

j_gene: TRBJ1-5
v_gene: TRBV18
abundance: few
d_gene: TRBD1
CDR3nt: TGTGCCAGCTCAACCGGACAGGAACGGCAGCCCCAGCATTTT
CDR3aa: CASSTGQERQPQHF

j_gene: TRBJ1-6
v_gene: TRBV30
abundance: NA
d_gene: NA
CDR3nt: TGTGCGGGGGGAAATAATTCACCCCTCCACTTT
CDR3aa: CAGGNNSPLHF

j_gene: TRBJ1-1
v_gene: TRBV7-2
abundance: NA
d_gene: NA
CDR3nt: TGTGCCAGCAGCTTCTGGCATGAAGCTTTCTTT
CDR3aa: CASSFWHEAFF

j_gene: TRBJ2-4
v_gene: TRBV6-6
abundance: few
d_gene: NA
CDR3nt: TGTGCCGCGGCACAGGGCCAAAACATTCAGTACTTC
CDR3aa: CAAAQGQNIQYF

j_gene: TRBJ2-7
v_gene: TRBV7-3
abundance: NA
d_gene: NA
CDR3nt: TGTGCCAGCAGCCCCACCCCTACAGGACACGGACCTTACGAGCAGTACTTC
CDR3aa: CASSPTPTGHGPYEQYF

j_gene: TRBJ2-2
v_gene: TRBV2
abundance: NA
d_gene: NA
CDR3nt: TGTGCCAGCAATGGAGGACCCGGGGAGCTGTTTTTT
CDR3aa: CASNGGPGELFF

j_gene: TRBJ1-6
v_gene: TRBV7-2
abundance: NA
d_gene: NA
CDR3nt: TGTGCCAGCAGCTTAGGCGGGGGTATCAATTCACCCCTCCACTTT
CDR3aa: CASSLGGGINSPLHF

j_gene: TRBJ1-1
v_gene: TRBV5-1
abundance: NA
d_gene: NA
CDR3nt: TGCGCCAGCAGCTCGGGGTTGAACACTGAAGCTTTCTTT
CDR3aa: CASSSGLNTEAFF

j_gene: TRBJ2-7
v_gene: TRBV7-8
abundance: NA
d_gene: TRBD2
CDR3nt: TGTGCCAGCAGCTTAATTACTAGCGGGAGGGCCGGCTACGAGCAGTACTTC
CDR3aa: CASSLITSGRAGYEQYF

j_gene: TRBJ2-1
v_gene: TRBV4-3
abundance: few
d_gene: TRBD1
CDR3nt: TGCGCCAGCAGCCAAGGGGGGACAGCCTACAATGAGCAGTTCTTC
CDR3aa: CASSQGGTAYNEQFF

j_gene: TRBJ2-3
v_gene: TRBV11-2
abundance: NA
d_gene: NA
CDR3nt: TGTGCCAGCAGTCTTTCTAGCACAGATACGCAGTATTTT
CDR3aa: CASSLSSTDTQYF

j_gene: TRBJ1-2
v_gene: TRBV5-6
abundance: NA
d_gene: TRBD1
CDR3nt: TGTGCCAGCAGCTTGCGGACAGGGTGGGACTATGGCTACACCTTC
CDR3aa: CASSLRTGWDYGYTF

j_gene: TRBJ1-3
v_gene: TRBV5-1
abundance: NA
d_gene: TRBD1
CDR3nt: TGCGCCAGCAGCTCGACAGGGGAAAGTAACACCATATATTTT
CDR3aa: CASSSTGESNTIYF

j_gene: TRBJ1-5
v_gene: TRBV6-6
abundance: NA
d_gene: NA
CDR3nt: TGTGCCAGCAGTTACCTGGGCCGGGAGGAGCATTTT
CDR3aa: CASSYLGREEHF

j_gene: TRBJ1-1
v_gene: TRBV7-3
abundance: NA
d_gene: NA
CDR3nt: TGTGCCGGCAGCCAAGGGAGGGGCACTGAAGCTTTCTTT
CDR3aa: CAGSQGRGTEAFF

j_gene: TRBJ1-3
v_gene: TRBV10-3
abundance: few
d_gene: TRBD1
CDR3nt: TGTGCCATCAGCCAGGACAGGGCGTCTGGAAACACCATATATTTT
CDR3aa: CAISQDRASGNTIYF

j_gene: TRBJ1-1
v_gene: TRBV7-2
abundance: NA
d_gene: NA
CDR3nt: TGTGCCAGCAGCCTTACGGGGGGCCAGAACACTGAAGCTTTCTTT
CDR3aa: CASSLTGGQNTEAFF

j_gene: TRBJ1-6
v_gene: TRBV9
abundance: NA
d_gene: TRBD1
CDR3nt: TGTGCCAGCAGCCCTTCGGGACAGGGGAATTCACCCCTCCACTTT
CDR3aa: CASSPSGQGNSPLHF